These 29 T cell receptor beta chains share one sample of origin, sequenced in a study of blood T cell repertoires in COVID-19. Produced via immunoSEQ multiplex PCR; TCRdb's table is partial and in-frame only. The sample has 100,000 to 150,000 clones, almost 70% seen once. The material sequenced was peripheral blood. These receptors originate from a woman aged 70-85 years with acute or convalescent COVID-19.

Note on this clone: Other DNA sequences within the sample encode an identical CDR3. The chain links TRBV28 to TRBJ1-4; 8 bases fit TRBD1. Germline V gene sequence: CDR1 MDHEN, CDR2 SYDVKM. The CDR3 has 14 amino acids. With V trimmed by 2 bases and J by 6 bases, 2 bases remained unmatched. CDR3 sequence reads: CASSLADRDEKLFF. The CDR3, as DNA: TGTGCCAGCAGTTTAGCGGACAGGGATGAAAAACTGTTTTTT.

This chain uses TRBV6-5 with TRBJ1-3, with D tentatively TRBD1 (5 bases). CDR3 length equals 15 residues. The germline CDR1 and CDR2 sequences are MNHEY and SVGAGI. Trimming took off 5 bases at V and 0 bases at J, with 11 bases between the two ends. CDR3 coding DNA: TGTGCCAGCAGTATGACAGCGAGCTCTGGAAACACCATATATTTT. Amino acids: CASSMTASSGNTIYF.

V gene TRBV15 combines with J gene TRBJ2-1, with 7 positions matching TRBD1. Per germline, CDR1 LNHNV and CDR2 YYDKDF (reference sequence). V was pared by 3 bases and J by 4 bases, with 3 bases of the junction left unmatched. The CDR3 totals 14 residues. CDR3 loop: CATSRTGRYNEQFF. The CDR3 DNA reads TGTGCCACCAGCAGGACAGGGCGTTACAATGAGCAGTTCTTC.

This clone is a singleton in its sample. This chain uses TRBV7-2 with TRBJ2-5; possibly TRBD1 for D (5 bases). Germline V CDR1 and CDR2: SGHTA, FQGNSA. Between the trimmed V and J ends, which lost 5 bases and 5 bases, there was a span of 15 bases. The length of the CDR3 is 14 residues. The CDR3 nucleotides read TGTGCCAGCAGCCCTCAGGGCAGTATCGAGACCCAGTACTTC. It codes for CASSPQGSIETQYF. Based on the CDR3 plus reference TRBV7-2 and TRBJ2-5, the full variable domain is GAGVSQSPSNKVTEKGKDVELRCDPISGHTALYWYRQSLGQGLEFLIYFQGNSAPDKSGLPSDRFSAERTGGSVSTLTIQRTQQEDSAVYLCASSPQGSIETQYFGPGTRLLVL.

The chain employs TRBV5-1 and TRBJ2-3, with 9 bases aligning to TRBD1. CDR3 length: 15 residues. With V trimmed by 0 bases and J by 1 base, 0 bases remained unmatched. The V gene's germline CDR1 is SGHRS and CDR2 YFSETQ. The CDR3 DNA reads as TGCGCCAGCAGCTTGGGGGACAGGGGCACAGATACGCAGTATTTT. This encodes CASSLGDRGTDTQYF. The full variable domain, rest sourced from reference TRBV5-1 and TRBJ2-3, is KAGVTQTPRYLIKTRGQQVTLSCSPISGHRSVSWYQQTPGQGLQFLFEYFSETQRNKGNFPGRFSGRQFSNSRSEMNVSTLELGDSALYLCASSLGDRGTDTQYFGPGTRLTVL.

The chain carries TRBV2 and TRBJ1-5; 9 bases line up with TRBD1. Germline assignment: CDR1 SNHLY and CDR2 FYNNEI. The CDR3 loop spans 15 amino acids. J lost 7 bases, V lost 6 bases, and 10 bases had no gene match. The CDR3 sequence is CASSPPGTGLQPQHF. The CDR3 coding sequence is TGTGCCAGCAGCCCTCCCGGGACAGGGCTCCAGCCCCAGCATTTT.

The V gene is TRBV5-1, the J gene TRBJ2-5; unclear D gene. Trimming removed 3 bases at V and 4 bases at J, with 7 bases between. In germline, CDR1 is SGHRS, CDR2 YFSETQ. The CDR3 has 12 amino acids. CDR3 sequence reads: CASSSLIETQYF. CDR3 sequence (DNA): TGCGCCAGCAGCTCTTTAATAGAGACCCAGTACTTC.

V and J are TRBV4-1 and TRBJ1-3, with a tentative D call TRBD1 (6 bases). The CDR3 has 17 residues. Germline V gene data show CDR1 as MGHRA and CDR2 as YSYEKL. Trimming removed 1 base at V and 0 bases at J, with 13 bases between. The CDR3 region is CASSQGTQGSSGNTIYF. As DNA, the CDR3 is TGCGCCAGCAGCCAAGGGACTCAGGGGTCCTCTGGAAACACCATATATTTT.

This clone was seen ten or more times. The chain recombines TRBV5-1 with TRBJ1-1, with D possibly matching TRBD1 (5 bases). Germline V gene sequence: CDR1 SGHRS, CDR2 YFSETQ. The CDR3 is 14 residues long. The V gene lost 2 bases and the J gene lost 1 base, with 9 bases spanning the gap. Written as DNA, the CDR3 is TGCGCCAGCAGCTTTGCAGGGAAGAACACTGAAGCTTTCTTT. Its translation: CASSFAGKNTEAFF.

This chain uses TRBV18 with TRBJ1-6, with D unresolved. Trimming shortened V by 3 bases and J by 5 bases, and 5 bases separated the two germline ends. The CDR3 length is 13 residues. Germline CDR1 is KGHSH and CDR2 is LQKENI. The CDR3 nucleotides read TGTGCCAGCTCACCCTCTCATAATTCACCCCTCCACTTT. Translation gives CASSPSHNSPLHF.

V usage is TRBV19 and J usage is TRBJ1-5, with TRBD1 matching 7 bases. This CDR3 comprises 13 residues. In germline, CDR1 is LNHDA, CDR2 SQIVND (reference sequence). The V gene end was trimmed by 9 bases and the J gene end by 3 bases; junction bases not matched to a gene: 5. CDR3 sequence reads: CASWGQFNQPQHF. The DNA of the CDR3 is TGTGCCAGCTGGGGACAGTTCAATCAGCCCCAGCATTTT.

V usage is TRBV19 and J usage is TRBJ2-5; 8 nucleotides align to TRBD1. The CDR3 contains 13 residues. Trimming took 6 bases from V and 4 from J; bases not matched to a gene: 4. Germline V lookup: CDR1 LNHDA, CDR2 SQIVND (reference sequence). The CDR3 loop reads CASSPQGAETQYF. The CDR3, as DNA: TGTGCCAGTAGCCCGCAGGGGGCAGAGACCCAGTACTTC.

This sequence joins TRBV10-3 and TRBJ1-2; D remains unclear. The CDR3 runs to 14 residues. The V and J ends lost 2 bases and 0 bases respectively, with 7 bases between them. Germline CDR1 and CDR2: ENHRY and SYGVKD. The CDR3 protein is CAISEAPTNYGYTF. CDR3 nucleotides: TGTGCCATCAGTGAGGCGCCCACTAACTATGGCTACACCTTC.

This clone was found once. This chain connects TRBV16 to TRBJ2-1; D uncertain. Germline CDR1 is KGHSY and CDR2 is FQNENV. V was pared by 4 bases and J by 4 bases, with 8 bases between. The CDR3 contains 13 residues. Here the CDR3 DNA reads TGTGCCAGCAGCCTCGCTCAGTACAATGAGCAGTTCTTC. It codes for CASSLAQYNEQFF.

This sequence joins TRBV19 and TRBJ2-7; 7 nucleotides align to TRBD1. Trimming at V came to 5 bases and at J to 0 bases, leaving 7 bases not matched to a gene. Germline lookup yields CDR1 LNHDA and CDR2 SQIVND (reference sequence). The CDR3 totals 15 residues. CDR3 DNA: TGTGCCAGTAGTCACAGGGGAGATCGCTCCTACGAGCAGTACTTC. This codes for CASSHRGDRSYEQYF.

The chain links TRBV5-1 to TRBJ2-7; 8 positions agree with TRBD2. CDR1 and CDR2 from the germline V gene are SGHRS and YFSETQ. V lost 7 bases to trimming and J lost 2 bases; unmatched junction nucleotides: 8. This CDR3 comprises 14 residues. CDR3 sequence: CASQPGGGAYEQYF. As DNA, the CDR3 is TGCGCCAGCCAACCGGGAGGGGGGGCCTACGAGCAGTACTTC.

This sequence joins TRBV7-9 and TRBJ1-6; D call uncertain. The CDR3 loop spans 16 amino acids. The V gene lost 5 bases and the J gene lost 9 bases, with 20 bases spanning the gap. Germline assignment: CDR1 SEHNR and CDR2 FQNEAQ (reference sequence). In nucleotides, the CDR3 is TGTGCCAGCAGCCTACCCCTTGGCGGGTTAACTTCACCCCTCCACTTT. Protein product: CASSLPLGGLTSPLHF.

This clone appeared many times. This chain joins TRBV28 and TRBJ1-1; 8 bases align to TRBD1. V was pared by 4 bases and J by 5 bases, with 6 bases of the junction left unmatched. Germline V gene sequence: CDR1 MDHEN, CDR2 SYDVKM. The CDR3 covers 14 residues. The CDR3 DNA reads TGTGCCAGCAGTTCCGGACAGGGATGGACTGAAGCTTTCTTT. Amino acid sequence: CASSSGQGWTEAFF.

V usage is TRBV28 and J usage is TRBJ2-1, with 10 bases aligning to TRBD2. CDR1 is MDHEN and CDR2 is SYDVKM in the germline V gene. This CDR3 comprises 18 residues. V gave up 7 bases and J gave up 6 bases; unmatched junction bases: 18. The CDR3, as DNA: TGTGCCAGCAACAGCTTCCGGGGGCTAGCGGGAGTTGGCAATGAGCAGTTCTTC. This codes for CASNSFRGLAGVGNEQFF.

V is TRBV28 and J is TRBJ1-1; D perhaps matches TRBD1 (5 bases). The V gene's germline CDR1 is MDHEN and CDR2 SYDVKM. The CDR3 spans 14 residues. V was shortened by 6 bases and J by 8 bases, with 19 bases between the two germline ends. This chain's CDR3 is CASSPQITRGEAFF. CDR3 sequence (DNA): TGTGCCAGCAGCCCTCAAATAACCCGGGGGGAAGCTTTCTTT. The whole variable domain, filled in from reference TRBV28 and TRBJ1-1, reads DVKVTQSSRYLVKRTGEKVFLECVQDMDHENMFWYRQDPGLGLRLIYFSYDVKMKEKGDIPEGYSVSREKKERFSLILESASTNQTSMYLCASSPQITRGEAFFGQGTRLTVV.

This clone was seen only a few times. This chain links TRBV24-1 with TRBJ2-1, with TRBD1 matching over 9 bases. Germline-derived CDR1 and CDR2 are KGHDR and SFDVKD. This CDR3 contains 16 residues. Germline trimming cut 3 bases from V and 5 bases from J; bases unmatched to any gene: 7. CDR3 region: CATSDRGQGINNEQFF. The CDR3 bases are TGTGCCACCAGTGATCGAGGACAGGGGATTAACAATGAGCAGTTCTTC.

The chain has TRBV30 and TRBJ1-5; the D gene is possibly TRBD1 (5 bases). Trimming cost V 0 bases and J 3 bases, with 9 bases left between them. The CDR3 consists of 14 residues. Germline CDR1 GTSNPN, CDR2 SVGIG (reference sequence). CDR3 sequence: CAWSVTGFNQPQHF. The CDR3 nucleotides read TGTGCCTGGAGTGTAACAGGCTTCAATCAGCCCCAGCATTTT.

The chain recombines TRBV2 with TRBJ1-1; 9 positions agree with TRBD1. The J segment lost 0 bases and the V segment lost 6 bases, leaving 5 bases of the junction unmatched. This CDR3 contains 15 residues. CDR1 SNHLY and CDR2 FYNNEI come from the germline V gene. The CDR3 loop is CASSEQGALNTEAFF. CDR3 nucleotide sequence: TGTGCCAGCAGCGAACAGGGGGCGTTGAACACTGAAGCTTTCTTT.

CDR3 residues: CASSRGLAEETQYF. Written as DNA, the CDR3 is TGTGCCAGCTCACGTGGACTAGCGGAAGAGACCCAGTACTTC. The chain carries TRBV18 and TRBJ2-5; the match to TRBD2 covers 10 bases. CDR3 length: 14 amino acids. Looked up from germline, CDR1 is KGHSH and CDR2 is LQKENI. J gave up 3 bases and V 4 bases, and 2 bases lay outside the gene matches.

V is TRBV7-6 and J is TRBJ1-4, with D possibly being TRBD1 (6 bases). The CDR3 has 16 residues. The V gene's germline CDR1 is SGHVS and CDR2 FNYEAQ. The V and J ends lost 1 base and 2 bases respectively, with 11 bases between them. The DNA for the CDR3 is TGTGCCAGCAGCTTAGGAACAGGGTTCACTAATGAAAAACTGTTTTTT. This encodes CASSLGTGFTNEKLFF.

This chain uses TRBV10-2 with TRBJ2-1, with D perhaps TRBD2 (6 bases). CDR3 length equals 15 residues. CDR1 WSHSY and CDR2 SAAADI come from the germline V gene. V was clipped by 2 bases and J by 7 bases, with 15 bases between them. The CDR3 DNA reads TGCGCCAGCAGTGAGAGGGAGGATGGGGCTAATGAGCAGTTCTTC. Translation: CASSEREDGANEQFF.

The chain recombines TRBV7-9 with TRBJ2-3, with 9 bases lining up with TRBD2. With 2 bases clipped from V and 3 bases from J, the junction kept 6 bases outside the gene matches. The CDR3 sequence is 16 residues long. The germline V gene has CDR1 SEHNR and CDR2 FQNEAQ (reference sequence). The CDR3 nucleotides read TGTGCCAGCAGCTTAAGGCTAGCGGGGCAAACAGATACGCAGTATTTT. It translates to CASSLRLAGQTDTQYF.

This clone has only a few counts. The V call is TRBV6-5, the J call TRBJ2-5, with TRBD1 identical over 8 bases. This CDR3 is built from 13 residues. CDR1 and CDR2 (germline): MNHEY, SVGAGI. The trim removed 2 bases at V and 4 bases at J, leaving 0 bases unmatched. Written as DNA, the CDR3 is TGTGCCAGCAGTTACGGACAGGGAGAGACCCAGTACTTC. Protein: CASSYGQGETQYF.

The chain links TRBV28 to TRBJ1-4; D uncertain. Trimming removed 6 bases from V and 6 bases from J, with 5 bases in between. The CDR3 length is 11 residues. From germline, CDR1 is MDHEN and CDR2 SYDVKM. The CDR3 sequence is CASRSYEKLFF. The CDR3 DNA reads as TGTGCCAGCAGGAGCTATGAAAAACTGTTTTTT.